These T cell receptor beta chains were read from a single sample in a study of blood T cell repertoires in COVID-19. Sequenced by immunoSEQ multiplex PCR; TCRdb stores in-frame clones only, minus some. This table has roughly 250,000 clones, roughly 93% appearing once. The sequencing sample was made of PBMCs or T cells enriched from blood (not recorded which). The receptors were sampled from a woman aged 40-49 years with acute COVID-19. Each CDR3 is given with its conserved first and last residue. Fields, in order: D gene, J gene, clone size, V gene, CDR3 protein, CDR3 DNA. A D gene is named only where the DNA matches it firmly. Part of the rows lack a size; the others show once, few, many or a class for expanded clones.

TRBD2	TRBJ2-7	.	TRBV6-5	CASSTLAGGLDEQYF	TGTGCCAGCAGTACCCTAGCGGGGGGTCTGGACGAGCAGTACTTC
TRBD1	TRBJ1-2	.	TRBV24-1	CATSVTGGLDGYTF	TGTGCCACCAGTGTAACAGGGGGCCTTGATGGCTACACCTTC
.	TRBJ1-1	.	TRBV6-2/TRBV6-3	CASSWARRMNTEAFF	TGTGCCAGCAGTTGGGCCAGACGGATGAACACTGAAGCTTTCTTT
TRBD1	TRBJ1-1	.	TRBV18	CASAGQTNTEAFF	TGTGCCAGCGCGGGACAGACGAACACTGAAGCTTTCTTT
.	TRBJ1-4	.	TRBV9	CASSPRTGNNEKLFF	TGTGCCAGCAGCCCCCGGACGGGAAATAATGAAAAACTGTTTTTT
.	TRBJ2-2	.	TRBV5-1	CASSPAGQGVTGELFF	TGCGCCAGCAGCCCGGCGGGGCAGGGGGTCACCGGGGAGCTGTTTTTT
.	TRBJ2-5	.	TRBV24-1	CATSDFGQGIQETQYF	TGTGCCACCAGTGATTTCGGTCAGGGAATTCAAGAGACCCAGTACTTC
.	TRBJ1-1	few	TRBV5-1	CASSPAAVNTEAFF	TGCGCCAGCAGCCCAGCGGCGGTAAACACTGAAGCTTTCTTT
.	TRBJ1-1	.	TRBV2	CASSVLDSITEAFF	TGTGCCAGCAGTGTTCTGGATAGCATTACTGAAGCTTTCTTT
TRBD1	TRBJ2-1	.	TRBV11-2	CASSPTGGDEQFF	TGTGCCAGCAGCCCGACAGGGGGTGATGAGCAGTTCTTC
TRBD1	TRBJ2-3	.	TRBV5-4	CASSWGQDTDTQYF	TGTGCCAGCAGTTGGGGACAGGACACAGATACGCAGTATTTT
.	TRBJ1-1	.	TRBV29-1	CSVWDTRNTEAFF	TGCAGCGTTTGGGACACGAGGAACACTGAAGCTTTCTTT
.	TRBJ2-1	.	TRBV2	CASKRDNEQFF	TGTGCCAGCAAACGCGACAATGAGCAGTTCTTC
.	TRBJ1-5	.	TRBV12-3/TRBV12-4	CASSLGPRAQHF	TGTGCCAGCAGTTTAGGCCCCCGAGCCCAGCATTTT
TRBD1	TRBJ1-5	.	TRBV7-9	CASSLEGAGQPQHF	TGTGCCAGCAGCTTAGAGGGGGCAGGTCAGCCCCAGCATTTT
TRBD2	TRBJ2-1	.	TRBV11-2	CASSWTSGTYNEQFF	TGTGCCAGCAGCTGGACTAGCGGGACCTACAATGAGCAGTTCTTC
TRBD2	TRBJ2-1	.	TRBV5-5	CASTGTSGGYNEQFF	TGTGCCAGCACTGGGACTAGCGGGGGGTACAATGAGCAGTTCTTC
TRBD2	TRBJ2-7	.	TRBV18	CASSPLAGPDTEQYF	TGTGCCAGCTCACCCCTAGCGGGACCCGACACAGAGCAGTACTTC